The sequence of this TCR beta chain was determined in a study of cytomegalovirus exposure and HLA in healthy donors. Study-level information: Of the donors genotyped, 300 to 500 in all, about 82% fell in the Caucasian-associated ancestry cluster. Findings and limits, study-wide: In a later analysis, specific HLA alleles were associated with 15,000 to 20,000 TCR beta sequences at a 0.05 false discovery rate. Association of a missense DCLRE1C variant with TCR beta V- and J-gene trimming was reported in a later analysis.

For this clone: Its antigen is still unknown.

The CDR3 loop spans 14 amino acids. The V end lost 7 bases, the J end lost 4 bases, and 17 bases lay between the germline ends. CDR1 is SGHTA and CDR2 is FQGNSA in the germline V gene. Amplification used 60 Vbeta primers and 13 Jbeta primers. Data came from immunoSEQ multiplex PCR; TCRdb stores just in-frame clones and leaves some out. The profile covers more than 95,000 clones, with 74% appearing a single time and under 5% taken by the ten largest. Sample: PBMCs. The sequence was collected from a man aged 40-50 years in good health and CMV-seropositive. This chain joins TRBV7-2 and TRBJ2-7; maybe TRBD2 (6 bases). Here the CDR3 reads CASTSRGIEYEQYF. The CDR3 region has the DNA TGTGCCAGCACCTCCCGGGGGATTGAGTACGAGCAGTACTTC. Drawing the rest from reference TRBV7-2 and TRBJ2-7, the complete variable domain is GAGVSQSPSNKVTEKGKDVELRCDPISGHTALYWYRQSLGQGLEFLIYFQGNSAPDKSGLPSDRFSAERTGGSVSTLTIQRTQQEDSAVYLCASTSRGIEYEQYFGPGTRLTVT.